The next 26 T cell receptor beta chains were all read from a single sample in a study of identifying expanded T cells in peripheral blood. Produced via immunoSEQ multiplex PCR; TCRdb's table is partial and in-frame only. The sample includes some 78,000 clones, 84% seen only once; the top ten take 15% to 20%. Sequencing was done on a sample of blood. These receptors were taken from a person aged 18 to 70 in good health.

The rearrangement joins TRBV6-5 to TRBJ2-5, with 9 positions matching TRBD2. This CDR3 region has 14 residues. With V trimmed by 3 bases and J by 5 bases, 4 bases remained unmatched. From germline, CDR1 is MNHEY and CDR2 SVGAGI. CDR3 loop: CASSYLAGQETQYF. CDR3 DNA: TGTGCCAGCAGTTATCTAGCGGGACAGGAGACCCAGTACTTC.

This clone appeared a few times. The chain combines TRBV19 with TRBJ1-2, with D unclear. The CDR3 has 13 amino acids. Germline V gene lookup returns CDR1 LNHDA and CDR2 SQIVND (reference sequence). Trimming left V 3 bases short and J 8 bases short, with 13 bases between. The CDR3 DNA is TGTGCCAGTAGTATTTCAGGAGGGCTCGGCTACACCTTC. Its translation: CASSISGGLGYTF.

This chain connects TRBV19 to TRBJ2-2; unclear D gene. This CDR3 is built from 14 residues. V dropped 1 base and J dropped 4 bases, with 7 bases sitting between them. CDR1 and CDR2 from the germline V gene are LNHDA and SQIVND (reference sequence). CDR3 nucleotide sequence: TGTGCCAGTAGTATAGCGTTTGGCACCGGGGAGCTGTTTTTT. It codes for CASSIAFGTGELFF.

CDR3 nucleotide sequence: TGTGCCAGCAGTGTTAGCGGACAAGAGACCCAGTACTTC. Translation gives CASSVSGQETQYF. The rearrangement links TRBV6-1 to TRBJ2-5, with D possibly matching TRBD2 (6 bases). Germline V CDR1 and CDR2: MNHNS, SASEGT. This CDR3 has 13 amino acids. Trimming took 4 bases from V and 2 from J, leaving 8 bases between them.

The V gene is TRBV9, the J gene TRBJ1-1; no clear D. Looked up from germline, CDR1 is SGDLS and CDR2 is YYNGEE. This CDR3 is 13 amino acids long. The ends were cut back, 3 bases at V and 4 bases at J, with 10 bases in the middle. CDR3 in DNA: TGTGCCAGCAGCGCCACGAAGAGCACTGAAGCTTTCTTT. It translates to CASSATKSTEAFF.

Only one count was recorded for this clone. The J gene is TRBJ1-1, the V gene TRBV30, with TRBD1 matching 8 bases. Germline CDR1 reads GTSNPN; CDR2 reads SVGIG (reference sequence). The V segment lost 2 bases and the J segment 1 base; nucleotides outside the gene matches: 3. CDR3 length: 14 residues. The CDR3 protein is CAWSRQGWNTEAFF. CDR3 in DNA: TGTGCCTGGAGTAGACAGGGGTGGAACACTGAAGCTTTCTTT.

This chain joins TRBV15 and TRBJ2-5; D uncertain. The CDR3 runs 17 residues. Germline V gene data show CDR1 as LNHNV and CDR2 as YYDKDF (reference sequence). With 3 bases removed from V and 2 bases from J, the gap between germline ends came to 19 bases. CDR3 nucleotide sequence: TGTGCCACCAGCAGTTCCCTTTACCGCGGCTTTCAAGAGACCCAGTACTTC. Its translation: CATSSSLYRGFQETQYF.

In DNA form, the CDR3 reads TGTGCCATCAGTATAGGGACAAAAACTGAAGCTTTCTTT. It encodes CAISIGTKTEAFF. The chain employs TRBV10-3 and TRBJ1-1, with a tentative D call TRBD1 (6 bases). Per germline, CDR1 ENHRY and CDR2 SYGVKD. The CDR3 has 13 residues. Trimming took 5 bases from V and 5 from J, leaving 12 bases between them.

The chain links TRBV19 to TRBJ2-3; 9 nucleotides align to TRBD2. J was trimmed by 0 bases and V by 1 base; bases with no gene match: 5. The CDR3 extends over 17 amino acids. Germline CDR1 is LNHDA and CDR2 is SQIVND (reference sequence). This CDR3 reads CASSIGLAALSTDTQYF. The CDR3 DNA sequence: TGTGCCAGTAGTATAGGACTAGCGGCCTTGAGCACAGATACGCAGTATTTT.

The genes are TRBV18 and TRBJ2-2; the D is unclear. The CDR3 runs to 15 residues. Trimming stripped 4 bases from V and 5 bases from J, with 14 bases between. The germline V gene has CDR1 KGHSH and CDR2 LQKENI. The CDR3 DNA is TGTGCCAGCTCACTCGGAGTCCTAAGGACCGGGGAGCTGTTTTTT. It translates to CASSLGVLRTGELFF.

V usage is TRBV5-1 and J usage is TRBJ2-3; a weak D match, TRBD1 (5 bases). The germline gives CDR1 SGHRS, CDR2 YFSETQ. The ends were cut back, 0 bases at V and 1 base at J, with 9 bases in the middle. The CDR3 length is 15 residues. CDR3 coding DNA: TGCGCCAGCAGCTTGGACAGGATGGGCACAGATACGCAGTATTTT. Its protein is CASSLDRMGTDTQYF.

The rearrangement uses TRBV2 and TRBJ2-2; D tentatively fits TRBD1 or TRBD2 (5 bases each). V was trimmed by 10 bases and J by 5 bases, leaving 20 bases between them. CDR3 length: 15 amino acids. Germline lookup yields CDR1 SNHLY and CDR2 FYNNEI. The CDR3 coding sequence is TGTGCCAACACCAAGGGCAGGGAGAGGACCGGGGAGCTGTTTTTT. Amino acids: CANTKGRERTGELFF.

This clone has just a few counts. The chain has TRBV11-1 and TRBJ1-2; D is unclear. Germline CDR1 SGHAT, CDR2 FQDESV (reference sequence). This CDR3 comprises 13 residues. V was clipped by 5 bases and J by 6 bases, with 13 bases between them. The CDR3 sequence: CASSGELRNGYTF. The DNA for the CDR3 is TGTGCCAGCAGCGGCGAACTCAGGAATGGCTACACCTTC.

The chain carries TRBV23-1 and TRBJ1-5, with a possible D match to TRBD1 (5 bases). TRBV23-1 belongs to the ORF category, with a function that is uncertain. The germline V and J ends were trimmed by 0 bases and 0 bases, with 12 bases remaining between them. CDR3 size: 17 residues. The CDR3 is CASSQSRTLASNQPQHF. CDR3 in DNA: TGCGCCAGCAGTCAATCTAGGACACTGGCTAGCAATCAGCCCCAGCATTTT.

The chain carries TRBV4-1 and TRBJ2-5, with 10 nucleotides matching TRBD1. The CDR3 runs to 13 residues. V lost 7 bases to trimming and J lost 4 bases; unmatched junction nucleotides: 3. The V gene's germline CDR1 is MGHRA and CDR2 YSYEKL. This CDR3 reads CASTRDRGETQYF. CDR3 DNA: TGCGCCAGCACCCGGGACAGGGGAGAGACCCAGTACTTC.

This clone was found a few times. The J gene is TRBJ1-5, the V gene TRBV28; 8 positions agree with TRBD1. The CDR3 length is 14 residues. Germline lookup yields CDR1 MDHEN and CDR2 SYDVKM. After removal of 6 bases from V and 6 bases from J, the junction contained 7 bases not matched to a gene. The CDR3 here is CASRIQGEGQPQHF. CDR3 bases: TGTGCCAGCAGGATACAGGGGGAGGGTCAGCCCCAGCATTTT.

This clone has more than one count but fewer than ten. CDR3 nucleotides: TGTGCCAGTCCAGACAGGACCTACGAGCAGTACTTC. Its protein is CASPDRTYEQYF. This sequence joins TRBV6-1 and TRBJ2-7; a weak D match, TRBD1 (6 bases). Germline V CDR1 and CDR2: MNHNS, SASEGT. V dropped 9 bases and J dropped 2 bases, with 11 bases sitting between them. This CDR3 contains 12 residues.

This clone is a singleton in its sample. The J gene is TRBJ1-4, the V gene TRBV6-6; D gene uncertain. The CDR3 spans 12 residues. Trimming cost V 8 bases and J 6 bases, with 10 bases left between them. Germline lookup yields CDR1 MNHNY and CDR2 SVGAGI (reference sequence). As DNA, the CDR3 is TGTGCCAGCTTAACCTGGGATGAAAAACTGTTTTTT. Its translation is CASLTWDEKLFF.

This chain links TRBV7-9 with TRBJ2-3; TRBD1 or TRBD2 may be the D gene (6 bases each). Trimming took off 4 bases at V and 0 bases at J, with 14 bases between the two ends. CDR1 is SEHNR, CDR2 FQNEAQ, per germline (reference sequence). This CDR3 spans 16 amino acids. CDR3 bases: TGTGCCAGCAGCTCCTTACGGGGGCCTAGCACAGATACGCAGTATTTT. Translation: CASSSLRGPSTDTQYF.

The rearrangement links TRBV19 to TRBJ2-2; possibly TRBD2 for D (5 bases). This CDR3 has 16 residues. The V and J ends lost 1 base and 7 bases respectively, with 16 bases between them. The germline CDR1 and CDR2 sequences are LNHDA and SQIVND (reference sequence). This CDR3 is CASSIGERVSDGELFF. CDR3 DNA: TGTGCCAGTAGTATAGGAGAGAGGGTGTCGGACGGGGAGCTGTTTTTT. Complete variable domain (other parts from reference TRBV19 and TRBJ2-2): DGGITQSPKYLFRKEGQNVTLSCEQNLNHDAMYWYRQDPGQGLRLIYYSQIVNDFQKGDIAEGYSVSREKKESFPLTVTSAQKNPTAFYLCASSIGERVSDGELFFGEGSRLTVL.

The chain links TRBV1 to TRBJ2-7. TRBV1 counts as a pseudogene. This CDR3 is 17 amino acids long. CDR3: CTSSQDEVYLGPYEQYF. In nucleotides, the CDR3 is TGCACCAGCAGCCAAGATGAGGTCTACCTGGGCCCCTACGAGCAGTACTTC.

The genes are TRBV28 and TRBJ2-5, with D unclear. CDR1 is MDHEN and CDR2 is SYDVKM in the germline V gene. Trimming removed 5 bases from V and 0 bases from J, with 16 bases in between. The CDR3 sequence is 16 residues long. CDR3 sequence reads: CASSPLSPAYQETQYF. DNA for the CDR3: TGTGCCAGCAGTCCCCTTTCGCCTGCGTACCAAGAGACCCAGTACTTC.

The rearrangement joins TRBV6-5 to TRBJ1-3; D is uncertain. The CDR3 is 16 amino acids. V lost 0 bases and J lost 2, with 11 bases in between. The V gene's germline CDR1 is MNHEY and CDR2 SVGAGI. CDR3 sequence reads: CASSYSALNPGNTIYF. CDR3 nucleotides: TGTGCCAGCAGTTACTCGGCCCTAAATCCTGGAAACACCATATATTTT.

CDR3 nucleotide sequence: TGTGCCAGCAGCCCCGGGGGGCAGGGTGAGAGCTACACCTTC. It codes for CASSPGGQGESYTF. The genes are TRBV7-6 and TRBJ1-2; perhaps TRBD1 as D (6 bases). Germline loops: CDR1 SGHVS, CDR2 FNYEAQ. The CDR3 contains 14 residues. Trimming pared 5 bases from V and 9 bases from J, leaving 19 bases between.

The rearrangement links TRBV28 to TRBJ1-1, with D perhaps matching TRBD1 (5 bases). Germline assignment: CDR1 MDHEN and CDR2 SYDVKM. CDR3 size: 14 residues. Trimming took off 6 bases at V and 2 bases at J, with 13 bases between the two ends. CDR3 DNA: TGTGCCAGCAGATCACAGAGGGGTAACACTGAAGCTTTCTTT. Its protein is CASRSQRGNTEAFF.

The rearrangement uses TRBV13 and TRBJ2-3; tentative D call: TRBD2 (6 bases). V dropped 0 bases and J dropped 0 bases, with 10 bases sitting between them. Germline-derived CDR1 and CDR2 are PRHDT and FYEKMQ (reference sequence). This CDR3 spans 16 amino acids. CDR3 in DNA: TGTGCCAGCAGCTTAGGCCTGGGGGGTAGCACAGATACGCAGTATTTT. It specifies CASSLGLGGSTDTQYF.